This TCR beta chain was recorded in a study of a mutant IDH1 vaccine in newly diagnosed glioma. Overall study: Eight vaccinations were given in weeks 1, 3, 5, 7, 11, 15, 19 and 23. Study-wide results and caveats: Pseudoprogression apparently lacked any relation to changes in top peripheral T cell clonotypes.

V shed 0 bases and J shed 3 bases, with 13 bases lying between them. The CDR3 sequence is 16 residues long. From germline, CDR1 is SGHDT and CDR2 YYEEEE. Assay: immunoSEQ multiplex PCR; the TCRdb copy retains only in-frame clones and omits some. The sample shows around 100,000 clones, about nine tenths of them seen only once. Time point of the sample: week 11, during vaccination. Vaccinated patients received 300 ug of mutant IDH1 20-mer peptide per dose, with topical imiquimod. There were new WHO grade 3 or 4 astrocytomas in the donors, and these were IDH1-mutant and ATRX-lost. About this clone: Its antigen is still unknown.

The source of this sequence is a woman in her forties or fifties with glioma. The rearrangement uses TRBV5-6 and TRBJ2-1; D is possibly TRBD1 or TRBD2 (6 bases each). Sequenced material: PBMCs, taken from a glioma patient whose treatment included an IDH1 peptide vaccine. CDR3 region: CASSLDLGGVYNEQFF. The DNA of the CDR3 is TGTGCCAGCAGCTTGGATTTGGGGGGCGTCTACAATGAGCAGTTCTTC.